This entry lists 12 T cell receptor beta chains sequenced from one sample in a study of blood T cell repertoires in COVID-19. The protocol was immunoSEQ multiplex PCR, while the TCRdb copy is restricted to in-frame clones and leaves out a portion. The table includes approximately 61,000 clones, 86% detected once. The sample taken for sequencing was peripheral blood. Source of these receptors: a human donor in a cohort sampled during active COVID-19.

J is TRBJ1-2 and V is TRBV24-1; D gene unclear. Trimming took 6 bases from V and 2 from J, leaving 9 bases between them. This CDR3 is 13 amino acids long. Germline CDR1 is KGHDR and CDR2 is SFDVKD. The CDR3 DNA reads TGTGCCACCAGTCTAGGCGGGAACTATGGCTACACCTTC. Translating gives CATSLGGNYGYTF.

The CDR3, as DNA: TGTGCCCATAGGTGGGACAGACTCACCGGGGAGCTGTTTTTT. Its translation is CAHRWDRLTGELFF. The chain couples TRBV28 to TRBJ2-2; 7 bases agree with TRBD1. This CDR3 has 14 amino acids. Germline lookup yields CDR1 MDHEN and CDR2 SYDVKM. The V and J ends lost 11 bases and 4 bases, in that order; junction bases with no gene match: 10.

The chain has TRBV7-9 and TRBJ1-1, with D maybe TRBD1 (5 bases). V shed 5 bases and J shed 2 bases, with 15 bases lying between them. The CDR3 spans 15 residues. CDR1 is SEHNR and CDR2 is FQNEAQ in the germline V gene (reference sequence). The CDR3 sequence is CASSHYPQVNTEAFF. CDR3 nucleotides: TGTGCCAGCAGCCACTACCCACAGGTTAACACTGAAGCTTTCTTT.

The V gene is TRBV7-9, the J gene TRBJ2-3; D not resolved. CDR3 length equals 11 residues. Trimming removed 5 bases from V and 4 bases from J, with 4 bases in between. From germline, CDR1 is SEHNR and CDR2 FQNEAQ (reference sequence). CDR3 nucleotide sequence: TGTGCCAGCAGCACTGCAGATACGCAGTATTTT. This sequence encodes CASSTADTQYF.

The rearrangement links TRBV27 to TRBJ2-7; 10 bases fit TRBD1. CDR1 is MNHEY, CDR2 SMNVEV, per germline (reference sequence). The CDR3 consists of 15 residues. After removal of 4 bases from V and 4 bases from J, the junction contained 7 bases not matched to a gene. Written as DNA, the CDR3 is TGTGCCAGCAGTTGGGCGGGACAGGGGAGGTACGAGCAGTACTTC. It yields the protein CASSWAGQGRYEQYF.

This clone was recorded once. The rearrangement links TRBV7-3 to TRBJ2-1, with 9 bases matching TRBD2. Trimming took 0 bases from V and 4 from J; bases not matched to a gene: 7. The CDR3 is 17 amino acids. CDR1 SGHTA and CDR2 FQGTGA come from the germline V gene. CDR3: CASSLTSGLADYNEQFF. The CDR3 bases are TGTGCCAGCAGCTTAACGTCGGGACTAGCAGATTACAATGAGCAGTTCTTC. The whole variable domain, filled in from reference TRBV7-3 and TRBJ2-1, reads GAGVSQTPSNKVTEKGKYVELRCDPISGHTALYWYRQSLGQGPEFLIYFQGTGAADDSGLPNDRFFAVRPEGSVSTLKIQRTERGDSAVYLCASSLTSGLADYNEQFFGPGTRLTVL.

This chain joins TRBV7-5 and TRBJ1-2. TRBV7-5 is labeled a pseudogene. This CDR3 region has 13 residues. In nucleotides, the CDR3 is TGTGTCAGAAGGCGGGACGGAAACCTTGGCTACACCTTC. It yields the protein CVRRRDGNLGYTF.

V usage is TRBV5-5 and J usage is TRBJ1-1, with D maybe TRBD1 (5 bases). This CDR3 spans 14 amino acids. Germline V lookup: CDR1 SGHKS, CDR2 YYEKEE (reference sequence). Trimming took 1 base from V and 4 from J, leaving 11 bases between them. CDR3 nucleotides: TGTGCCAGCAGCTTGCTCGCAGGGTTCACTGAAGCTTTCTTT. It codes for CASSLLAGFTEAFF.

The chain carries TRBV9 and TRBJ2-5, with 10 bases fitting TRBD1. This CDR3 is 16 amino acids long. V was pared by 2 bases and J by 5 bases, with 9 bases of the junction left unmatched. From germline, CDR1 is SGDLS and CDR2 YYNGEE. CDR3 sequence: CASSVSTGGAGETQYF. The CDR3 region has the DNA TGTGCCAGCAGCGTCTCGACAGGGGGCGCAGGGGAGACCCAGTACTTC.

The chain couples TRBV6-1 to TRBJ2-5, with D unresolved. The CDR3 extends over 14 amino acids. Germline V gene sequence: CDR1 MNHNS, CDR2 SASEGT. V was pared by 2 bases and J by 1 base, with 8 bases between. This chain's CDR3 is CASSELPSQETQYF. The CDR3 nucleotides read TGTGCCAGCAGTGAATTACCCAGCCAAGAGACCCAGTACTTC.

The V call is TRBV19, the J call TRBJ2-7, with D possibly TRBD1 on 6 matching bases. There are 17 residues in the CDR3. Germline V gene data show CDR1 as LNHDA and CDR2 as SQIVND (reference sequence). Deletions cut 0 bases from V and 2 bases from J, with 17 bases between. CDR3 in DNA: TGTGCCAGTAGTATAGATCGAACCCGGGACATTCCCTACGAGCAGTACTTC. Translating it yields CASSIDRTRDIPYEQYF.

The gene calls are TRBV7-9 and TRBJ2-5; 11 bases line up with TRBD2. V was pared by 2 bases and J by 5 bases, with 4 bases of the junction left unmatched. The V gene's germline CDR1 is SEHNR and CDR2 FQNEAQ (reference sequence). There are 15 residues in the CDR3. The CDR3 DNA follows: TGTGCCAGCAGCTTACTGACTAGCGGGACGGAGACCCAGTACTTC. This encodes CASSLLTSGTETQYF.